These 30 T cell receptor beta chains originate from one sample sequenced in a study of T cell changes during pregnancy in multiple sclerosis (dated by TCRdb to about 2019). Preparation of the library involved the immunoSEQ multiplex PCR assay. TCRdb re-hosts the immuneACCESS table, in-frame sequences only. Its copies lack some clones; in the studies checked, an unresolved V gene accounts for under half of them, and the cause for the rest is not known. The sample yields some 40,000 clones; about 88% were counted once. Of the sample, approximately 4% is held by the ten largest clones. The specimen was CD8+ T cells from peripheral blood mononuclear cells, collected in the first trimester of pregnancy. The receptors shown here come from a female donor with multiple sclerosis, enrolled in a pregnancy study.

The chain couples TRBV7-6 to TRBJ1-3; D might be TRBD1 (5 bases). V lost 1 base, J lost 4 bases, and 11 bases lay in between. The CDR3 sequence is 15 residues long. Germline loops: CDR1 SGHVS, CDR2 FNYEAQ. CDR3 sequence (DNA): TGTGCCAGCAGCTTAGGGGGCGCGGAAGGAAACACCATATATTTT. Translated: CASSLGGAEGNTIYF.

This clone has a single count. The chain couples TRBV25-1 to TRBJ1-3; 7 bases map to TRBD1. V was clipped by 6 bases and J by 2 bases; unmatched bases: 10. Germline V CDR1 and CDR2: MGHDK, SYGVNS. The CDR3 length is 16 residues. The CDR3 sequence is CASRGQLGDPGNTIYF. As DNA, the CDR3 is TGTGCCAGCAGGGGACAGCTAGGCGACCCTGGAAACACCATATATTTT.

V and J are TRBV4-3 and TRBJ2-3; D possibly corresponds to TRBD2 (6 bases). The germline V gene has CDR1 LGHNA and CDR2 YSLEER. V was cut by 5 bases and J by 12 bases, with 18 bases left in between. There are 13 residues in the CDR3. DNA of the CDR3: TGCGCCAGCAGCTACGAGCCAGCGGGTACCCAGTATTTT. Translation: CASSYEPAGTQYF.

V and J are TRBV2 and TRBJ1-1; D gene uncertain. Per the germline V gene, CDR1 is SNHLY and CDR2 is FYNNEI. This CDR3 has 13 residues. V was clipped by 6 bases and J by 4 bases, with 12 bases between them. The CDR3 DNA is TGTGCCAGCAGGTCGTCGGAGGGCACTGAAGCTTTCTTT. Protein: CASRSSEGTEAFF.

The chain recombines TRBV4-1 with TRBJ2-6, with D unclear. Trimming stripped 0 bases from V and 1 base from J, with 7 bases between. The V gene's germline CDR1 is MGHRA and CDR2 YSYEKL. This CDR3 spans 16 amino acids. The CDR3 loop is CASSQDPVSGANVLTF. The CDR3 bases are TGCGCCAGCAGCCAAGATCCCGTTTCTGGGGCCAACGTCCTGACTTTC.

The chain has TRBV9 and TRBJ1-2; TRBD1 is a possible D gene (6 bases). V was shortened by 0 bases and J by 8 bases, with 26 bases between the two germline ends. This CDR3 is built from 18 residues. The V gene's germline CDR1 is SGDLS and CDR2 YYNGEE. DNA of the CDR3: TGTGCCAGCAGCGTAGCTACGGACTATCGGGGGGCGCTTGGAGGCTACACCTTC. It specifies CASSVATDYRGALGGYTF. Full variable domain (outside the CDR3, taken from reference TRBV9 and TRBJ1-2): DSGVTQTPKHLITATGQRVTLRCSPRSGDLSVYWYQQSLDQGLQFLIQYYNGEERAKGNILERFSAQQFPDLHSELNLSSLELGDSALYFCASSVATDYRGALGGYTFGSGTRLTVV.

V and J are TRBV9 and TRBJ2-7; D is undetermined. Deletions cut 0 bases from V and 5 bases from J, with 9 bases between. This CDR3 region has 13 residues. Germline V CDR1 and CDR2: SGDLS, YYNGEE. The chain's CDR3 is CASSVGGVNEQYF. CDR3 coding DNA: TGTGCCAGCAGCGTAGGAGGAGTCAACGAGCAGTACTTC.

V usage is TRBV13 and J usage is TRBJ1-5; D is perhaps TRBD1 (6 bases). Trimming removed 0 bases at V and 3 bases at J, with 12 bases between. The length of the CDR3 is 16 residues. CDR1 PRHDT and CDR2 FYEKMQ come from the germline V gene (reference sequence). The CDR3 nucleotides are TGTGCCAGCAGCTTAGGCCTTAGGGGGTACAATCAGCCCCAGCATTTT. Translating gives CASSLGLRGYNQPQHF.

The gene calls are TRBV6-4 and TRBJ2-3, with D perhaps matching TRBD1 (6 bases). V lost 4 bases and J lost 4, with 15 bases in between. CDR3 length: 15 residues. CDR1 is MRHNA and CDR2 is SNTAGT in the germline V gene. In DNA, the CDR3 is TGTGCCAGCAGTGCCAAAGGGGGTGCGGCAGATACGCAGTATTTT. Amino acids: CASSAKGGAADTQYF.

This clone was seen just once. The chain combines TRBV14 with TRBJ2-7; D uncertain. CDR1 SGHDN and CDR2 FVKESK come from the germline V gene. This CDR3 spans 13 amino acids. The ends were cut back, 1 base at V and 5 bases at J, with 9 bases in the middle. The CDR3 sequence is CASSQGLAHEQYF. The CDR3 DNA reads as TGTGCCAGCAGCCAAGGGCTTGCCCACGAGCAGTACTTC.

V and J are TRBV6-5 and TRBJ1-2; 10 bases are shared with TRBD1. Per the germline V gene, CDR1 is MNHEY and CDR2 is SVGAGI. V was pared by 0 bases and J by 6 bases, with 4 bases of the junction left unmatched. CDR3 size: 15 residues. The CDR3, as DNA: TGTGCCAGCAGTTACTCCGGGACAGGGGAAAATGGCTACACCTTC. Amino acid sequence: CASSYSGTGENGYTF.

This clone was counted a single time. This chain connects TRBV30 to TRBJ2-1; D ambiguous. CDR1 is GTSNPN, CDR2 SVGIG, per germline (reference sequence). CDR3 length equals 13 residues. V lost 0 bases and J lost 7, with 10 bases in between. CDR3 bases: TGTGCCTGGAGTGTGAATAGAGTTAATGAGCAGTTCTTC. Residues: CAWSVNRVNEQFF.

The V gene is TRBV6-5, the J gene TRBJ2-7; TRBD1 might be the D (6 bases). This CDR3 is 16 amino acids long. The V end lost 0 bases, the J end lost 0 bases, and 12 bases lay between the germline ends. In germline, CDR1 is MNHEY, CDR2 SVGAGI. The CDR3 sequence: CASSYSQGQISYEQYF. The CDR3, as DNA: TGTGCCAGCAGTTACTCGCAGGGGCAAATCTCCTACGAGCAGTACTTC.

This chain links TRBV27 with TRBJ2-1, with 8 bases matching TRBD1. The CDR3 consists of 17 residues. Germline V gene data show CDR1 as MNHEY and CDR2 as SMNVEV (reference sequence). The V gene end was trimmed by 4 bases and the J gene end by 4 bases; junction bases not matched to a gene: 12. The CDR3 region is CASSSRNRDRLYNEQFF. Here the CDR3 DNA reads TGTGCCAGCAGTTCCAGAAACCGGGACAGGCTGTACAATGAGCAGTTCTTC.

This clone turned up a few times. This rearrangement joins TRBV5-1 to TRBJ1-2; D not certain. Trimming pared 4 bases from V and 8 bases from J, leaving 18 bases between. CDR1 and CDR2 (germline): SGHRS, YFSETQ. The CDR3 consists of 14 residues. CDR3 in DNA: TGCGCCAGCAGCCCCCCCGTGGAGGGAGGAGGCTACACCTTC. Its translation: CASSPPVEGGGYTF.

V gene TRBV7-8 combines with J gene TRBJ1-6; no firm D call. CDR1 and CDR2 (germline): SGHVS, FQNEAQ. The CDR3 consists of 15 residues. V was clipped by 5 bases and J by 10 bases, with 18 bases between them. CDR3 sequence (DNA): TGTGCCAGCAGCCTGTCCGGGTCCCGGTGGTCACCCCTCCACTTT. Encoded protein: CASSLSGSRWSPLHF.

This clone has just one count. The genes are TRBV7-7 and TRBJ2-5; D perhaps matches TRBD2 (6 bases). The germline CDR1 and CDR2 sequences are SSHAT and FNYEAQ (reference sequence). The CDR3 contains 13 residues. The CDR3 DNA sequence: TGTGCTAGCGGCCTCGGGGGCCAAGAGACCCAGTACTTC. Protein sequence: CASGLGGQETQYF.

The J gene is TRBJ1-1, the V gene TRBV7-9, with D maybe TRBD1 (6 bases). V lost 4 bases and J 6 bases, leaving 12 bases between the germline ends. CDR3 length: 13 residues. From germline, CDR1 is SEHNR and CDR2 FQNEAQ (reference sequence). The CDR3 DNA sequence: TGTGCCAGCAGCTCGACAGGACCCCCTGAAGCTTTCTTT. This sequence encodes CASSSTGPPEAFF.

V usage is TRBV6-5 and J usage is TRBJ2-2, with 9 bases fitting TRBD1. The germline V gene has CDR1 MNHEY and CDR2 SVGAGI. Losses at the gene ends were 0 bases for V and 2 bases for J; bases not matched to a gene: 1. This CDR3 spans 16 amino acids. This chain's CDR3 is CASSYSTGGNTGELFF. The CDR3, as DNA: TGTGCCAGCAGTTACTCCACAGGGGGCAACACCGGGGAGCTGTTTTTT.

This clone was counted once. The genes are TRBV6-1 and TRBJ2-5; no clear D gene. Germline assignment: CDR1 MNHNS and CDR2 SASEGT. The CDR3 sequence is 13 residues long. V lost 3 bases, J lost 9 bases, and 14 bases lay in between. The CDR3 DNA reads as TGTGCCAGCAGTGAGGGCAGCCATTTCGCCCAGTACTTC. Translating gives CASSEGSHFAQYF.

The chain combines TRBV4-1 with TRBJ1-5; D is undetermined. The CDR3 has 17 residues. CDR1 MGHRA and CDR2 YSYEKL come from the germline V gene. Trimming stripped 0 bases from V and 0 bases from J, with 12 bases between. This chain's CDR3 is CASSQERADLSNQPQHF. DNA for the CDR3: TGCGCCAGCAGCCAAGAGCGAGCGGATCTTAGCAATCAGCCCCAGCATTTT.

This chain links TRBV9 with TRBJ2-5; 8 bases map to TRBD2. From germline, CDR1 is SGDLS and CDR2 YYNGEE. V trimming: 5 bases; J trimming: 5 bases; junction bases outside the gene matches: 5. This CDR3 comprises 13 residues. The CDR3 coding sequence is TGTGCCAGCAGGGCGGGGGGCTCGGAGACCCAGTACTTC. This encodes CASRAGGSETQYF.

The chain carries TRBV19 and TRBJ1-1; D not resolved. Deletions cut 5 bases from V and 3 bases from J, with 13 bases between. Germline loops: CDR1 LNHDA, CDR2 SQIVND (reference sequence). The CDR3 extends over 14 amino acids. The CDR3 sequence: CASSGSGWDTEAFF. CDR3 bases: TGTGCCAGTAGTGGTTCCGGGTGGGACACTGAAGCTTTCTTT.

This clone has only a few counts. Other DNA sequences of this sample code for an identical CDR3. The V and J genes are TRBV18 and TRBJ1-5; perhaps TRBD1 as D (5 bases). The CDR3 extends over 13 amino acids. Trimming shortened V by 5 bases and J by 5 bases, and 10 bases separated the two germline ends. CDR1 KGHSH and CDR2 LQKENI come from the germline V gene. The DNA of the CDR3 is TGTGCCAGCTCAGGGGGGAGAGATCAGCCCCAGCATTTT. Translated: CASSGGRDQPQHF.

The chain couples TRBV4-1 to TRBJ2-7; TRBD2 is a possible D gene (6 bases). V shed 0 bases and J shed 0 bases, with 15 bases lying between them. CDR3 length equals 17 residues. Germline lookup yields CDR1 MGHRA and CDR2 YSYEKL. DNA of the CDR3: TGCGCCAGCAGCCAAGATGGAGGGCAGGCTAGCTCCTACGAGCAGTACTTC. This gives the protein CASSQDGGQASSYEQYF.

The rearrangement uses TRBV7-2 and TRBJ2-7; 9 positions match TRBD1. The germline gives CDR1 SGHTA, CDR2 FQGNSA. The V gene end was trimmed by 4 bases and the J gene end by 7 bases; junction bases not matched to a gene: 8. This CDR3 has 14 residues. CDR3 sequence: CASSSTGTGFEQYF. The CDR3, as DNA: TGTGCCAGCAGCTCCACCGGGACAGGGTTTGAGCAGTACTTC.

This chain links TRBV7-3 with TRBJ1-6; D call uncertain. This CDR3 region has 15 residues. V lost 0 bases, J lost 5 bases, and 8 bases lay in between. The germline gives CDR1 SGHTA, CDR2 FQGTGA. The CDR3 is CASSLTERNNSPLHF. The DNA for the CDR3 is TGTGCCAGCAGCTTAACGGAGCGGAATAATTCACCCCTCCACTTT.

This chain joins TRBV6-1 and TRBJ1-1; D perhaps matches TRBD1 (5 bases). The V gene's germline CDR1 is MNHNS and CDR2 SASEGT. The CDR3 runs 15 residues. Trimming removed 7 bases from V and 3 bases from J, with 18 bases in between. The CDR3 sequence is CASIRGQMVDTEAFF. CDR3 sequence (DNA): TGTGCCAGCATCCGTGGACAAATGGTTGACACTGAAGCTTTCTTT.

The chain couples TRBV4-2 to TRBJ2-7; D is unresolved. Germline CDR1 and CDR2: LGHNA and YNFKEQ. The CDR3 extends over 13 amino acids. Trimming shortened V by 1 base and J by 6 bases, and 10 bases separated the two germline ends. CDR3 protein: CASSQVPPREQYF. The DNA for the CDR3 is TGTGCCAGCAGCCAAGTCCCCCCCCGCGAGCAGTACTTC.

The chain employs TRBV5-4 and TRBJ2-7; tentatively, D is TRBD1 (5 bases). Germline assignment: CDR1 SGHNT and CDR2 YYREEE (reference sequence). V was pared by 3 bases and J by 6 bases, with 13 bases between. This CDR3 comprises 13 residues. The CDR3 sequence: CASSSEQGSEQYF. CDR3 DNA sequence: TGTGCCAGCAGCTCGGAGCAGGGTAGCGAGCAGTACTTC.